This T cell receptor beta chain emerged from a study of cytomegalovirus exposure and HLA in healthy donors. Study-wide results and caveats: A later analysis, which compared TCR beta chains of equal frequency, found the HLA-associated ones more clonally expanded. Judged likely to be a sequencing artifact was a cluster of highly shared sequence variants. In an earlier analysis, productive rearrangement rates for most beta V segments clustered near 87% or 30%.

Notes on this clone: The antigen is not known.

CDR3 length: 14 amino acids. Germline V gene sequence: CDR1 SNHLY, CDR2 FYNNEI. J was trimmed by 3 bases and V by 6 bases; bases with no gene match: 4. With 60 Vbeta and 13 Jbeta primers, the PCR was carried out. In the source study's methods: In a later analysis, the count reached approximately 80 million unique TCR beta chains, with about 12 million shared. Generated by immunoSEQ multiplex PCR, the TCRdb table keeps only in-frame clones and is missing some. V and J calls plus clone size are reproduced from that table; the DNA served to infer D and trimming. The sample lists some 34,000 clones, 65% to 70% occurring once.

The V gene is TRBV2, the J gene TRBJ1-4; 7 nucleotides align to TRBD1. This sequence originates from a man aged 35 to 55 in good health and CMV-seropositive. Sequencing input: PBMCs. The CDR3 sequence is CASRRDSSNEKLFF. Written as DNA, the CDR3 is TGTGCCAGCAGGCGGGACAGCTCTAATGAAAAACTGTTTTTT.